Only a few counts were recorded for the clone carrying this T cell receptor beta chain. Its antigen is still unknown. This sample was taken from a study of beta chain features in type 1 diabetes. Study results and limitations: Moderate yet significant TCRB CDR3 shortening was seen in Type 1 diabetes patients in all four CD4+ subsets. In these data, an HLA type influence on TCRB rearrangement remained unresolved. Patients' naive, central memory and regulatory TCRB repertoires appeared more alike than those of healthy donors. Cells carrying high TCR expression could end up over-represented when cDNA is sequenced.

The whole isolated RNA underwent reverse transcription, so sequencing captured expressed TCRB transcripts. Sequenced naive, central memory and regulatory T cell samples produced an average of about 3.6 million reads. Produced via immunoSEQ multiplex PCR; TCRdb's table is partial and in-frame only. The table has under 300,000 clones, approximately 20% seen once. The sample comprised naive CD4+ T cells from blood. The TCR was taken from a woman aged 35 to 49 with type 1 diabetes.

CDR3 DNA sequence: TGTGCCAGCAGCTTGTACGGGGAGCAGTACTTC. Translated, it gives CASSLYGEQYF. The chain joins TRBV7-2 to TRBJ2-7; D remains unclear. The CDR3 has 11 amino acids. Per the germline V gene, CDR1 is SGHTA and CDR2 is FQGNSA. The V gene lost 3 bases and the J gene lost 7 bases, with 7 bases spanning the gap. The full variable domain, in which reference TRBV7-2 and TRBJ2-7 provide the parts outside the CDR3, is GAGVSQSPSNKVTEKGKDVELRCDPISGHTALYWYRQSLGQGLEFLIYFQGNSAPDKSGLPSDRFSAERTGGSVSTLTIQRTQQEDSAVYLCASSLYGEQYFGPGTRLTVT.